The present TCR beta chain was sequenced within a study of blood T cell repertoires in COVID-19. The overall study: COVID-19 samples, acute and convalescent, were from the United States, Italy and Spain.

V lost 9 bases and J lost 9; bases outside the gene matches: 6. This CDR3 has 13 amino acids. Original processing notes: By means of reference gene primer amplification, nucleated cell counts were estimated. Sequencing used immunoSEQ multiplex PCR; TCRdb keeps in-frame clones, though not all of them. The V and J calls and clone size come from that table; D and trimming were worked out from the DNA. The sample lists about 210,000 clones; around four fifths were seen once. Sequences were obtained from peripheral blood. This receptor was obtained from a woman aged 45 to 65 with active or convalescent COVID-19. The rearrangement joins TRBV12-3 or TRBV12-4 to TRBJ2-1, with 12 bases that match TRBD2. The CDR3 is CASGLAGSAEQFF. For the CDR3, the DNA is TGTGCCAGTGGACTAGCGGGATCGGCTGAGCAGTTCTTC.